The 8 T cell receptor beta chains in this list originate from one sample, sequenced in a study of blood T cell repertoires in COVID-19. Libraries were prepared by immunoSEQ multiplex PCR; TCRdb keeps only in-frame clonotypes and omits some of them. The repertoire holds about 98,000 clones, with around nine tenths as singletons. Specimen: peripheral blood. These receptors were collected from a man in his fifties or sixties with active or convalescent COVID-19.

This chain uses TRBV27 with TRBJ2-1; D is unresolved. Looked up from germline, CDR1 is MNHEY and CDR2 is SMNVEV (reference sequence). Trimming shortened V by 2 bases and J by 6 bases, and 17 bases separated the two germline ends. This CDR3 comprises 16 residues. The CDR3 is CASSLDRVGPSNEQFF. DNA for the CDR3: TGTGCCAGCAGTTTAGATCGGGTAGGCCCCTCCAATGAGCAGTTCTTC.

The chain carries TRBV5-4 and TRBJ2-6; tentative D call: TRBD2 (5 bases). Trimming took 2 bases from V and 6 from J, leaving 6 bases between them. Per germline, CDR1 SGHNT and CDR2 YYREEE (reference sequence). This CDR3 comprises 13 residues. CDR3 DNA sequence: TGTGCCAGCAGCTTCGGGGAGGCCAACGTCCTGACTTTC. It translates to CASSFGEANVLTF.

The V gene is TRBV5-1, the J gene TRBJ2-1; D uncertain. Germline V gene data show CDR1 as SGHRS and CDR2 as YFSETQ. Trimming cost V 5 bases and J 4 bases, with 7 bases left between them. The CDR3 has 12 residues. In DNA form, the CDR3 reads TGCGCCAGCAGTCGTCAGTACAATGAGCAGTTCTTC. This sequence encodes CASSRQYNEQFF.

The rearrangement links TRBV5-1 to TRBJ2-3; 9 bases match TRBD1. The CDR3 has 14 amino acids. V gave up 3 bases and J gave up 4 bases; unmatched junction bases: 3. Per germline, CDR1 SGHRS and CDR2 YFSETQ. Here the CDR3 reads CASSSGQGSDTQYF. CDR3 DNA sequence: TGCGCCAGCAGCTCGGGACAGGGATCAGATACGCAGTATTTT.

The V and J genes are TRBV7-9 and TRBJ1-1; a weak D match, TRBD1 (5 bases). The length of the CDR3 is 15 residues. Deletions cut 5 bases from V and 1 base from J, with 14 bases between. Per the germline V gene, CDR1 is SEHNR and CDR2 is FQNEAQ (reference sequence). The CDR3 is CASSLLTVSNTEAFF. CDR3 bases: TGTGCCAGCAGCCTTTTGACAGTTTCGAACACTGAAGCTTTCTTT.

This clone has more than one count but fewer than ten. V and J are TRBV18 and TRBJ1-1; possibly TRBD1 for D (6 bases). The germline V and J ends were trimmed by 6 bases and 3 bases, with 14 bases remaining between them. The V gene's germline CDR1 is KGHSH and CDR2 LQKENI. The CDR3 length is 14 residues. The DNA of the CDR3 is TGTGCCAGCTCCCCAGGGGCGCGTGACACTGAAGCTTTCTTT. Its protein product is CASSPGARDTEAFF.

The J gene is TRBJ1-4, the V gene TRBV2; D gene unclear. The germline gives CDR1 SNHLY, CDR2 FYNNEI. The CDR3 consists of 15 residues. Trimming removed 6 bases at V and 0 bases at J, with 11 bases between. The CDR3 DNA reads as TGTGCCAGCAGCCCCCTCGGGGCAACTAATGAAAAACTGTTTTTT. It encodes CASSPLGATNEKLFF.

This clone was recorded once. This chain uses TRBV19 with TRBJ2-3; TRBD2 matches 8 bases. The V segment lost 8 bases and the J segment 6 bases; nucleotides outside the gene matches: 10. The CDR3 totals 14 residues. Per germline, CDR1 LNHDA and CDR2 SQIVND (reference sequence). In nucleotides, the CDR3 is TGTGCCAGTGCCCCGGGACTAGGGCAGGATACGCAGTATTTT. Residues: CASAPGLGQDTQYF.